Following are 4 T cell receptor beta chains from one sample sequenced in a study of shared clonotypes between healthy human individuals. Some clones are missing from TCRdb's copy, which holds only in-frame ones; the method was immunoSEQ multiplex PCR. The data show around 1.5 million clones, 95% to 99% seen once. Sequences were obtained from naive CD4+ T cells sorted from blood. Subset described: CD45RA+ positively selected. All receptors derive from a man between 25 and 39 years old in good health.

The chain is built from TRBV27 and TRBJ2-3; D is ambiguous. The CDR3 length is 12 residues. The V gene lost 5 bases and the J gene lost 2 bases, with 5 bases spanning the gap. Germline CDR1 MNHEY, CDR2 SMNVEV (reference sequence). CDR3 sequence reads: CASSTHTDTQYF. The CDR3, as DNA: TGTGCCAGCAGTACCCACACAGATACGCAGTATTTT.

Here the CDR3 reads CSANFAVHSGANVLTF. CDR3 in DNA: TGCAGCGCCAACTTCGCCGTGCACTCTGGGGCCAACGTCCTGACTTTC. This chain connects TRBV29-1 to TRBJ2-6; D is undetermined. CDR3 size: 16 residues. The germline V gene encodes CDR1 SQVTM and CDR2 ANQGSEA. V dropped 7 bases and J dropped 0 bases, with 16 bases sitting between them.

V is TRBV5-1 and J is TRBJ2-1; weak D call: TRBD2 (6 bases). V shed 1 base and J shed 9 bases, with 14 bases lying between them. Germline V gene lookup returns CDR1 SGHRS and CDR2 YFSETQ. The CDR3 is 14 residues long. CDR3 DNA: TGCGCCAGCAGCTTGTGGTCAGACGGGGGTGAGCAGTTCTTC. It yields the protein CASSLWSDGGEQFF.

The chain is built from TRBV5-1 and TRBJ2-1, with 10 bases fitting TRBD1. Trimming at V came to 5 bases and at J to 3 bases, leaving 8 bases not matched to a gene. Germline CDR1 and CDR2: SGHRS and YFSETQ. The CDR3 has 16 residues. CDR3 sequence (DNA): TGCGCCAGCAGTTCCGACAGGGGGCAAATCTACAATGAGCAGTTCTTC. It codes for CASSSDRGQIYNEQFF.